This T cell receptor beta chain was obtained from a study of identical twins. One entry per CDR3 protein, called by TCRdb with MiXCR from the 5' RACE reads. The repertoire holds 400,000 to 550,000 distinct CDR3 sequences, with about 13% as singletons. Germline CDR1 SGHAT, CDR2 FQDESV (reference sequence). This CDR3 has 16 amino acids. V lost 5 bases to trimming and J lost 0 bases, with 16 bases between them. The data also belong to a second study, concerning yellow fever vaccine responses in identical twins.

Sequenced material: CD4+ T cells sorted from blood. This clonotype originated in a woman between 18 and 30 years old in good health. The chain couples TRBV11-1 to TRBJ2-5; D gene unclear. CDR3 loop: CASSQTDSTYQETQYF. CDR3 bases: TGTGCCAGCAGCCAGACCGACTCAACTTACCAAGAGACCCAGTACTTC.